This is a list of T cell receptor beta chains from one sample in a study of OX40 agonist ivuxolimab in advanced cancers. Profiled with immunoSEQ multiplex PCR; TCRdb holds only in-frame clones, not every one. The sample holds fewer than 95,000 clones, around 80% seen once. The source material was CD4+ or CD8+ T cells sorted from blood, sampled in a trial of the OX40 agonist ivuxolimab. The source of these receptors is an adult with an advanced solid tumor such as melanoma, head and neck, liver or kidney cancer. Both conserved end residues are part of each CDR3. Each record gives: V gene, CDR3 protein.

v_gene: TRBV19; CDR3aa: CASSSGTGKGNTEAFF
v_gene: TRBV5-5; CDR3aa: CASSLTPTETGINYGYTF
v_gene: TRBV4-1; CDR3aa: CASSHILGTQYF
v_gene: TRBV2; CDR3aa: CASSVGLVNEQFF
v_gene: TRBV6-6; CDR3aa: CASSGIQGDGSPLHF
v_gene: TRBV6-1; CDR3aa: CASSEALRGGQETQYF
v_gene: TRBV10-3; CDR3aa: CAISVSGRNEQYF
v_gene: TRBV30; CDR3aa: CAWRMYPQGRAFF
v_gene: TRBV6-1; CDR3aa: CATHPNMNTEAFF
v_gene: TRBV6-5; CDR3aa: CASTSAQVNTEAFF
v_gene: TRBV7-6; CDR3aa: CASSPHQETQYF
v_gene: TRBV6-5; CDR3aa: CATGRREAFF
v_gene: TRBV7-2; CDR3aa: CASSFPGRTGELFF
v_gene: TRBV6-1; CDR3aa: CASSGNRDSQETQYF
v_gene: TRBV28; CDR3aa: CASRLDLAGGPNEQFF
v_gene: TRBV30; CDR3aa: CASQINYGYTF
v_gene: TRBV2; CDR3aa: CASRVDRAGEQYF
v_gene: TRBV5-1; CDR3aa: CASSLDSLGLNEKLFF
v_gene: TRBV5-1; CDR3aa: CASSLVLRTLANTGELFF
v_gene: TRBV6-1; CDR3aa: CASSEAMGQYGYTF
v_gene: TRBV10-3; CDR3aa: CAIRDSSGSYEQYF
v_gene: TRBV4-1; CDR3aa: CASSQTLQFSSSYEQYF
v_gene: TRBV2; CDR3aa: CASGTDYNSPLHF
v_gene: TRBV6-1; CDR3aa: CASRDGSSYEQYF
v_gene: TRBV6-5; CDR3aa: CASSYSRDRTYEQYF
v_gene: TRBV7-8; CDR3aa: CASSFYPGQDEAFF
v_gene: TRBV5-6; CDR3aa: CASSLVFNAGGGEQFF
v_gene: TRBV2; CDR3aa: CASSGGAGTEAFF
v_gene: TRBV7-2; CDR3aa: CASSQTSGKGGNEQFF
v_gene: TRBV7-8; CDR3aa: CASSSGLSTDTQYF
v_gene: TRBV27; CDR3aa: CASSPLRGTGLVEQYF
v_gene: TRBV16; CDR3aa: CASSQSVLNQPQHF
v_gene: TRBV6-1; CDR3aa: CASSDRGGYTDTQYF
v_gene: TRBV5-1; CDR3aa: CASSAQGEGGYTF
v_gene: TRBV5-1; CDR3aa: CASHRDANYGYTF
v_gene: TRBV5-6; CDR3aa: CASSLGSYGYTF
v_gene: TRBV2; CDR3aa: CANSFYNEQFF
v_gene: TRBV28; CDR3aa: CASSLSAVGVGSNQPQHF
v_gene: TRBV5-1; CDR3aa: CASSLGVNGGTDTQYF
v_gene: TRBV5-6; CDR3aa: CASSLWTDGYTF
v_gene: TRBV28; CDR3aa: CATGGSVNEQFF
v_gene: TRBV7-9; CDR3aa: CASSSEGLRNEKLFF
v_gene: TRBV9; CDR3aa: CASSAVRLGRDTEAFF
v_gene: TRBV2; CDR3aa: CASSKTDTEAFF
v_gene: TRBV21-1; CDR3aa: CASSDPGHLEETQYF
v_gene: TRBV30; CDR3aa: CACQRDRGEKLFF
v_gene: TRBV18; CDR3aa: CASSPDSTMNTEAFF
v_gene: TRBV9; CDR3aa: CASSVAEQETQYF
v_gene: TRBV19; CDR3aa: CASRTGIGYTF
v_gene: TRBV7-3; CDR3aa: CASSSELAGYNEQFF
v_gene: TRBV2; CDR3aa: CASRPGGQYF
v_gene: TRBV2; CDR3aa: CASSPPGTSNQPQHF
v_gene: TRBV27; CDR3aa: CASSSAGTGQETQYF
v_gene: TRBV7-8; CDR3aa: CASSLARAAMNTEAFF